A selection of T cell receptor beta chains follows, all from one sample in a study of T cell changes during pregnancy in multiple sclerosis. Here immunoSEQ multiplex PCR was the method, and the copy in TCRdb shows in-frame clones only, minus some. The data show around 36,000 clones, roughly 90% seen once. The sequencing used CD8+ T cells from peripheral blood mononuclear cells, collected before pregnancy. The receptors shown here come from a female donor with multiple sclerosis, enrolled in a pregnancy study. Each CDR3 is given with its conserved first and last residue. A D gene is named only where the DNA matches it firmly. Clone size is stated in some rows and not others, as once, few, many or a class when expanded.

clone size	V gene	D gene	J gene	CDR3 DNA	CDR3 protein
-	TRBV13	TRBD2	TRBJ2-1	TGTGCCAGCAGCTCCCCGACGACTAGCGGGAGGGTGGATGAGCAGTTCTTC	CASSSPTTSGRVDEQFF
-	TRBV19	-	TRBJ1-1	TGTGCCAGTAGTCGGGTAACTGAAGCTTTCTTT	CASSRVTEAFF
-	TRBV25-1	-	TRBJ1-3	TGTGCCACAGGGCCTGGAAACACCATATATTTT	CATGPGNTIYF
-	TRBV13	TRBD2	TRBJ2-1	TGTGCCAGCAGCTCACCCTCGGGGCGGGAGGGCCTTAATGAGCAGTTCTTC	CASSSPSGREGLNEQFF
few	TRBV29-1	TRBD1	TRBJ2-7	TGCAGCGTGACGGGACAGGAGCCCTACGAGCAGTACTTC	CSVTGQEPYEQYF
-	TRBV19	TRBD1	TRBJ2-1	TGTGCCAGTAGTACCGGGACAGGGGAATCCTACAATGAGCAGTTCTTC	CASSTGTGESYNEQFF
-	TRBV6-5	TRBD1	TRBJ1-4	TGTGCCAGCAGTTACGGACAGGGCTTTAACAGAAAACTGTTTTTT	CASSYGQGFNRKLFF
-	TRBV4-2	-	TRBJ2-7	TGTGCCAGCAGCCCTTACGGAGGCTACGAGCAGTACTTC	CASSPYGGYEQYF
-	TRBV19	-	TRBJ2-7	TGTGCCAGTAGCCTGATAGGACTTGGATACGAGCAGTACTTC	CASSLIGLGYEQYF
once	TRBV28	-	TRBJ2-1	TGTGCCAGCAGTTTAGTCAACAATGAGCAGTTCTTC	CASSLVNNEQFF
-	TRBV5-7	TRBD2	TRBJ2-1	TGTGCCAGCAGCCTATACCCCGGGACTAGCAACTACAATGAGCAGTTCTTC	CASSLYPGTSNYNEQFF
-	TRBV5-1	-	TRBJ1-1	TGCGCCAGCAGCTTGAGGGCGTCGGGGGGGATGAACACTGAAGCTTTCTTT	CASSLRASGGMNTEAFF
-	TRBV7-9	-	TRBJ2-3	TGTGCCAGCAGCTCGACAGGGTCCGGGGGAGATACGCAGTATTTT	CASSSTGSGGDTQYF
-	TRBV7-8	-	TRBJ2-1	TGTGCCAGCAGCCTAGGACACTACAATGAGCAGTTCTTC	CASSLGHYNEQFF
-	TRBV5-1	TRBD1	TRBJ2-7	TGCGCCAGCAGCTCGGGGCCGGGACAGCCCTACGAGCAGTACTTC	CASSSGPGQPYEQYF
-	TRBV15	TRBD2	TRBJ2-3	TGTGCCACCAGCAGAGATTTACTAGCGGGAGCGACAGATACGCAGTATTTT	CATSRDLLAGATDTQYF
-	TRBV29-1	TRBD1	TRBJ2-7	TGCAGCGCTAAGACCGGGACAGGGGGCGGCGAGCAGTACTTC	CSAKTGTGGGEQYF
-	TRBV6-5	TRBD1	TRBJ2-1	TGTGCCATCTCCCGGGGACAGTCTAACTACAATGAGCAGTTCTTC	CAISRGQSNYNEQFF
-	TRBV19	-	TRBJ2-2	TGTGCCAGTAGTCCGGGGACAAGGGGGACCGGGGAGCTGTTTTTT	CASSPGTRGTGELFF
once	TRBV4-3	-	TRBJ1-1	TGCGCCAGCAGCTCCGGGAACACTGAAGCTTTCTTT	CASSSGNTEAFF
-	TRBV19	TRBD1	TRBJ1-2	TGTGCCAGTAGTCTACCCCGGGACAGCCTCCGAGCTAACTATGGCTACACCTTC	CASSLPRDSLRANYGYTF
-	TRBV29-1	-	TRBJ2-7	TGCAGCGTTGTGGTCAGGACCTACGAGCAGTACTTC	CSVVVRTYEQYF
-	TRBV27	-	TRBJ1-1	TGTGCCAGCAGTCCCCTGCAGGGGAACACTGAAGCTTTCTTT	CASSPLQGNTEAFF
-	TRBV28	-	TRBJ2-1	TGTGCCAGCAGTTTCCCCCTCCAGGGATACAATGAGCAGTTCTTC	CASSFPLQGYNEQFF
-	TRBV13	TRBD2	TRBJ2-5	TGTGCCAGCAGCAGCGGGGGGCAAGAGACCCAGTACTTC	CASSSGGQETQYF
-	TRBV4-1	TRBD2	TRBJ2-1	TGCGCCAGCAGCCACGGACTAGCGGGAGGCAATGGCAATGAGCAGTTCTTC	CASSHGLAGGNGNEQFF
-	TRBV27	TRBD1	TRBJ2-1	TGTGCCAGCACTCCGGGACAGGGGTATTATGAGCAGTTCTTC	CASTPGQGYYEQFF
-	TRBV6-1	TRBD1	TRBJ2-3	TGTGCCAGCAGTGAAGGCCAGGGGGCAGATACGCAGTATTTT	CASSEGQGADTQYF
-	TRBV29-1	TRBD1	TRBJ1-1	TGCAGCGTTCTGGGACAGGGGTCCATGAACACTGAAGCTTTCTTT	CSVLGQGSMNTEAFF
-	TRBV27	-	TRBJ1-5	TGTGCCAGCAGACCGCAGGGATGGGGCAATCAGCCCCAGCATTTT	CASRPQGWGNQPQHF
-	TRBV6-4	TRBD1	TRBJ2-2	TGTGCCAGCAGTGACTCCTACAGGGGGCACACCGGGGAGCTGTTTTTT	CASSDSYRGHTGELFF
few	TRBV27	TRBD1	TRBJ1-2	TGTGCCAGCAGTTCGTCCGGGACAGGGACCGCCGGATATGGCTACACCTTC	CASSSSGTGTAGYGYTF
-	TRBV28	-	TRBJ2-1	TGTGCCAGCAGTTCCCCCGGGACTGGGCAGTTCTTC	CASSSPGTGQFF
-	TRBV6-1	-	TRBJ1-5	TGTGCCAGCAGTGGCCGGGACATCGGATATCAGCCCCAGCATTTT	CASSGRDIGYQPQHF
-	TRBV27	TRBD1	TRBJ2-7	TGTGCCAGCAGTACGTCATTCTCGGGGACAGGCTCCTACGAGCAGTACTTC	CASSTSFSGTGSYEQYF
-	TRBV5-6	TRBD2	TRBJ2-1	TGTGCCAGCCTTAGGACTAGCTACAATGAGCAGTTCTTC	CASLRTSYNEQFF
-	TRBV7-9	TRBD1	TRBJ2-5	TGTGCCAGCAGCTCCCAGAGACAGGGGGGCGAGACCCAGTACTTC	CASSSQRQGGETQYF
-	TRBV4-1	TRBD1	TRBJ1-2	TGCGCCAGCAGCCAAGAGGGTGGGACAGTCGGTTATGGCTACACCTTC	CASSQEGGTVGYGYTF
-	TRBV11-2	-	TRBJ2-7	TGTGCCAGCAGCTTCGAGAGCACCTACGAGCAGTACTTC	CASSFESTYEQYF
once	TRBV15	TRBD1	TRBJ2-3	TGTGCCACCAGCACTGACAGGGGGGCGGATACGCAGTATTTT	CATSTDRGADTQYF
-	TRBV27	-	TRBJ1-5	TGTGCCAGCAGTTTTAGGGGGAGCAATCAGCCCCAGCATTTT	CASSFRGSNQPQHF
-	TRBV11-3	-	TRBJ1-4	TGTGCCAGCAGCTTCGCTCAGGATACGGAGGCGGATGAAAAACTGTTTTTT	CASSFAQDTEADEKLFF
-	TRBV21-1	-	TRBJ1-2	TGTGCCAGCAGCAATCGGCAGGGTGGCTACACCTTC	CASSNRQGGYTF
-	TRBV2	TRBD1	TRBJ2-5	TGTGCCAGCAGTGAAGGACAGGGTTTGGAGACCCAGTACTTC	CASSEGQGLETQYF
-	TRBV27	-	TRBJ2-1	TGTGCCAGCAGTCTCAGCTCCTACAATGAGCAGTTCTTC	CASSLSSYNEQFF
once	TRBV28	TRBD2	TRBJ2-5	TGTGCCAGCTCCCTAGCGGACCAAGAGACCCAGTACTTC	CASSLADQETQYF
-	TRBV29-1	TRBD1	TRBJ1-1	TGCAGCGCCCAGGGGGGCACTGAAGCTTTCTTT	CSAQGGTEAFF
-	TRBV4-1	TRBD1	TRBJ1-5	TGCGCCAGCTCCGAGACAGGGGATCCCAATCAGCCCCAGCATTTT	CASSETGDPNQPQHF
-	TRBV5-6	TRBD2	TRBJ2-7	TGTGCCAGCAGCGCGGGGGGAGGGGGCTCCTACGAGCAGTACTTC	CASSAGGGGSYEQYF
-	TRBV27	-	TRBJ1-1	TGTGCCAGCTCCTTTTCCCGGGGGACGGGTGAAGCTTTCTTT	CASSFSRGTGEAFF
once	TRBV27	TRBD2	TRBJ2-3	TGTGCCAGCAGTTTCTTCCTAGCGGGAGGGCTTCATGATACGCAGTATTTT	CASSFFLAGGLHDTQYF
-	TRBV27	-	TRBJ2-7	TGTGCCAGCAGTTTAGCGGCAACCTACGAGCAGTACTTC	CASSLAATYEQYF
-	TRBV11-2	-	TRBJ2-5	TGTGCCAGCAGCTTAGATCTAACAGGGTCCGGGGAGACCCAGTACTTC	CASSLDLTGSGETQYF
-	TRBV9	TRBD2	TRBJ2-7	TGTGCCAGCAGCGTAACTAGCGGGTCCTACGAGCAGTACTTC	CASSVTSGSYEQYF
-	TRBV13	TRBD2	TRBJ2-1	TGTGCCAGCAGCTTAGCGGGAGGGTACAATGAGCAGTTCTTC	CASSLAGGYNEQFF